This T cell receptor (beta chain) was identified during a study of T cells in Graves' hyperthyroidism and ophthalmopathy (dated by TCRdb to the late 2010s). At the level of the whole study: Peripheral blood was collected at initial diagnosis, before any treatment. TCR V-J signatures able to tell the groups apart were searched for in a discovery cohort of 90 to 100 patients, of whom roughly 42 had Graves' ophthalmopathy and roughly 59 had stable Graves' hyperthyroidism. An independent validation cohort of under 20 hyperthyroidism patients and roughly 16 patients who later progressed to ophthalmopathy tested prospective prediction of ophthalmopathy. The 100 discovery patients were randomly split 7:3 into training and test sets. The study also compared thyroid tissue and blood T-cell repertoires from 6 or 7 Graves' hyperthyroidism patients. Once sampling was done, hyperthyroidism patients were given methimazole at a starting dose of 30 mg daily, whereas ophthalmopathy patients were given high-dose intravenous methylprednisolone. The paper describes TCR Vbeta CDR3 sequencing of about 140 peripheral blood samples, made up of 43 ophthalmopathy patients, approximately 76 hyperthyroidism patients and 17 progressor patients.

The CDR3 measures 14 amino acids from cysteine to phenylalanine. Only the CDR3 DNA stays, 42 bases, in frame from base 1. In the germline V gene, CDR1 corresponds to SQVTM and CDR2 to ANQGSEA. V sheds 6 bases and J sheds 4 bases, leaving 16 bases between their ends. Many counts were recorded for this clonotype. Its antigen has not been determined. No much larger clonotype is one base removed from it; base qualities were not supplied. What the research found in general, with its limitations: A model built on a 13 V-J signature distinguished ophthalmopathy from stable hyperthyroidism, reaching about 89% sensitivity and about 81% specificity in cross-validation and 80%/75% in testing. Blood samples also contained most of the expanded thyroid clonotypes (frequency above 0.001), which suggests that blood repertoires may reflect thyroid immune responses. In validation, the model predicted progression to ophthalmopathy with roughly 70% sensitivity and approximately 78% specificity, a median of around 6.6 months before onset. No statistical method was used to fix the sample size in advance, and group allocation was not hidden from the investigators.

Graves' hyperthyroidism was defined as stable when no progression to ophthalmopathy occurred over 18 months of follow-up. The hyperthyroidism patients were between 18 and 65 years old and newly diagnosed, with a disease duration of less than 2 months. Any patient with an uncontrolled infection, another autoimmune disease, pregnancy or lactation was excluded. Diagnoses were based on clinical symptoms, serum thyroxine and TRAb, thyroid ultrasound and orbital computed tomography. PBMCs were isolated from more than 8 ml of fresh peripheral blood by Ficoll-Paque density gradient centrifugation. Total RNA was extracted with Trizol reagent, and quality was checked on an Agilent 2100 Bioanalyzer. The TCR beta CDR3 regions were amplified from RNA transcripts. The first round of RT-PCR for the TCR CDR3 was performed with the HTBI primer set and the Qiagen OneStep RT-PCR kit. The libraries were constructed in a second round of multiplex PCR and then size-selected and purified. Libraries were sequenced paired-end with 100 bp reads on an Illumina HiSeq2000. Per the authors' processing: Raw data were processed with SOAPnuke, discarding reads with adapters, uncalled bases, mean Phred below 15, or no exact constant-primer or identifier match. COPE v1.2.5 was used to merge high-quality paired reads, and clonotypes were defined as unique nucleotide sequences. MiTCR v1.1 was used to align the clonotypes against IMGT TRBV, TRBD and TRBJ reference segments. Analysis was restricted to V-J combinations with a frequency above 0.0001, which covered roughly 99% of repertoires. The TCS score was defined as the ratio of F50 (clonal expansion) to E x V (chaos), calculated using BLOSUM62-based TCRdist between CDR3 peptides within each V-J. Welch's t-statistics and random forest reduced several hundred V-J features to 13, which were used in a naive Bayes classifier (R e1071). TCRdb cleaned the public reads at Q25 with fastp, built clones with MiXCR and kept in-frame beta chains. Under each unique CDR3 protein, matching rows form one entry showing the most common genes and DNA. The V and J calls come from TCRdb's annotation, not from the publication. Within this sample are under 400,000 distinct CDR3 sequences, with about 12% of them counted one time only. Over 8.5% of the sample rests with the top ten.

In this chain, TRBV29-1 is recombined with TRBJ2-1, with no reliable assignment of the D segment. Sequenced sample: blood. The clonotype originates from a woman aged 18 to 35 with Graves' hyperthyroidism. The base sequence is TGCAGCGTCGCCAGCTTGGCCCTTTACAATGAGCAGTTCTTC. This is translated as CSVASLALYNEQFF.